The present TCR beta chain was sequenced within a study of CD8 T cells in ankylosing spondylitis. Study-wide findings and caveats: Within ankylosing spondylitis blood, a TCR beta motif made up of seven or eight highly homologous variants appeared to be characteristic. Some of the motif variants had earlier been found in reactive arthritis patients' fluid and blood. Reports say disease-linked clones showed up significantly more in matched ankylosing spondylitis synovial fluid.

As the method for making TCR beta libraries, quantitative 5'-RACE with molecular barcodes was used. TCRdb re-called the 5' RACE reads through MiXCR, storing one row per CDR3 protein. The data show about 440,000 distinct CDR3 sequences, with 15% to 20% seen just once and 0.95% to 1.1% held by the top ten. This clonotype has only a few counts. No antigen is known for it. The clonotype comes from a male donor with ankylosing spondylitis. The specimen was blood, either unsorted or a sorted T cell fraction (not recorded which).

The CDR3 protein is CASSVGTRDTDTQYF. The CDR3 DNA reads as TGTGCCAGCAGCGTAGGGACTAGAGACACAGATACGCAGTATTTT. The chain has TRBV9 and TRBJ2-3; 7 nucleotides match TRBD2. CDR1 is SGDLS and CDR2 is YYNGEE in the germline V gene. Trimming cost V 0 bases and J 2 bases; bases outside gene matches: 3. The CDR3 extends over 15 amino acids.